This entry describes one T cell receptor (beta chain). The target antigen is unknown. The data originate from a study of cytomegalovirus exposure and HLA in healthy donors. PCR employed 60 Vbeta and 13 Jbeta primers. The method was immunoSEQ multiplex PCR; TCRdb's version includes in-frame clones alone and lacks a portion of them. The repertoire has approximately 160,000 clones, over 70% of them found once; the top ten carry approximately 7%. Study-wide results and limits: The authors confirmed in vitro that three CMV-associated chains were specific for CMV antigens. Highly shared variants forming one cluster were likely a sequencing artifact. In a later analysis, V- and J-gene trimming of beta chains associated with a DCLRE1C missense variant, replicated independently. It was reportedly the case that the classifier diagnosed cytomegalovirus status with high specificity and sensitivity.

The CDR3 length is 13 residues. V lost 2 bases to trimming and J lost 11 bases, with 18 bases between them. In germline, CDR1 is GTSNPN, CDR2 SVGIG (reference sequence). The clonotype originates from a male donor in good health and CMV-seropositive. Sequenced material: PBMCs. The chain carries TRBV30 and TRBJ1-2; D not certain. CDR3 region: CAWSPGFVAPYTF. CDR3 bases: TGTGCCTGGAGTCCGGGGTTTGTTGCTCCTTACACCTTC. The whole variable domain, filled in from reference TRBV30 and TRBJ1-2, reads SQTIHQWPATLVQPVGSPLSLECTVEGTSNPNLYWYRQAAGRGLQLLFYSVGIGQISSEVPQNLSASRPQDRQFILSSKKLLLSDSGFYLCAWSPGFVAPYTFGSGTRLTVV.